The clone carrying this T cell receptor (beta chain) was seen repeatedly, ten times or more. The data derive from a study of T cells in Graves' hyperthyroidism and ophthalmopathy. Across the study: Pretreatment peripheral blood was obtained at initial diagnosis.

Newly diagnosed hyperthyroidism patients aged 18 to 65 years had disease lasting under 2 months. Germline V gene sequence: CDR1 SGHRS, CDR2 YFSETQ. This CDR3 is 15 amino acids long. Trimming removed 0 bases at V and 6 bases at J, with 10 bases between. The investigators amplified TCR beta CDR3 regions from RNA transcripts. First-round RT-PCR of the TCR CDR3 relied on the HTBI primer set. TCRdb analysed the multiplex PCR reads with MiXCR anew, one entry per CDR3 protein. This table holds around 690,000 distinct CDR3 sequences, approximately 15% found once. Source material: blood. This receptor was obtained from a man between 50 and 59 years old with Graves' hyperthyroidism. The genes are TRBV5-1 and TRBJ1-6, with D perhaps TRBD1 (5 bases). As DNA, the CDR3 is TGCGCCAGCAGCTTGGACCCAGGGTTTAATTCACCCCTCCACTTT. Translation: CASSLDPGFNSPLHF.